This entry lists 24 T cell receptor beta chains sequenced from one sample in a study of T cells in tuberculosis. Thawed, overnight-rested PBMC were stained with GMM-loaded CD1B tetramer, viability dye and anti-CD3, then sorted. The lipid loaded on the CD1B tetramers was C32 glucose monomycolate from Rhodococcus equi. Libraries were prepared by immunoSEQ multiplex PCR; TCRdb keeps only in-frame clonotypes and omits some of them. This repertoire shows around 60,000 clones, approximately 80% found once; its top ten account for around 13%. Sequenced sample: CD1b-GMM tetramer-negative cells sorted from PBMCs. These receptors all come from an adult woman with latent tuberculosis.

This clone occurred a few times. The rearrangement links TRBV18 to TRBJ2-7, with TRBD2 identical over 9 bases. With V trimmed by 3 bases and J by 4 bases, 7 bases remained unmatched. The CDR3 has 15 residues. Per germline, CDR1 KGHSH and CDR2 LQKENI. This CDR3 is CASSPPAGGGYEQYF. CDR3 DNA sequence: TGTGCCAGCTCACCTCCCGCGGGAGGGGGGTACGAGCAGTACTTC.

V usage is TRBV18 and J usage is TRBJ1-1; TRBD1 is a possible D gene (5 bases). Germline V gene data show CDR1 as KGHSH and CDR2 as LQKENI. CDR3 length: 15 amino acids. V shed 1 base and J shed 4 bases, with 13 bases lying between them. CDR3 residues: CASSPLKTGGTEAFF. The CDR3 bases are TGTGCCAGCTCACCACTAAAGACGGGGGGCACTGAAGCTTTCTTT.

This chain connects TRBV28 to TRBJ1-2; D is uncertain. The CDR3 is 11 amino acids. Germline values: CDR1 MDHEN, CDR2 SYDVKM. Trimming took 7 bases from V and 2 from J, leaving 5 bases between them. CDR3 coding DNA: TGTGCCAGCACGGGAAACTATGGCTACACCTTC. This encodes CASTGNYGYTF.

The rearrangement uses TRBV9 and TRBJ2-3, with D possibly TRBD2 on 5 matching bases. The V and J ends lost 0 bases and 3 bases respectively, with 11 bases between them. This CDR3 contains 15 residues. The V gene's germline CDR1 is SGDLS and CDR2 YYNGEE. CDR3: CASSVAGGWTDTQYF. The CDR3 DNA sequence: TGTGCCAGCAGCGTAGCCGGCGGGTGGACAGATACGCAGTATTTT.

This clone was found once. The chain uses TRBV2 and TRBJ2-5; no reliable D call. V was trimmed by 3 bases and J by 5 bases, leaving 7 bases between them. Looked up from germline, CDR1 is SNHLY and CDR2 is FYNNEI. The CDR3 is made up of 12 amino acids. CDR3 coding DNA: TGTGCCAGCAGTGAGGAGTCTGAGACCCAGTACTTC. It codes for CASSEESETQYF.

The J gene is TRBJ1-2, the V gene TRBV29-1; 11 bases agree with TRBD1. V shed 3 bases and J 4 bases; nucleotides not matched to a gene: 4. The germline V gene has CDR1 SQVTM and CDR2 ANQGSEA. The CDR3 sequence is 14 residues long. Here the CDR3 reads CSVDGTGGFYGYTF. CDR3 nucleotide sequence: TGCAGCGTTGACGGGACAGGGGGATTCTATGGCTACACCTTC.

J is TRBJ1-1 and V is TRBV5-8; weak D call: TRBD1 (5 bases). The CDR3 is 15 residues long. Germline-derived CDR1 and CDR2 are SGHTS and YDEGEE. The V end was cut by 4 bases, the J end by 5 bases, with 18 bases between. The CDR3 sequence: CASSPPGRAGTEAFF. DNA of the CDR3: TGTGCCAGCAGCCCGCCGGGCAGGGCCGGGACTGAAGCTTTCTTT.

The CDR3 DNA reads TGTGCCAGTAGTATGATCAGGGCCTACAATGAGCAGTTCTTC. Protein: CASSMIRAYNEQFF. This sequence joins TRBV19 and TRBJ2-1; perhaps TRBD1 as D (5 bases). The CDR3 contains 14 residues. The germline gives CDR1 LNHDA, CDR2 SQIVND (reference sequence). The germline V and J ends were trimmed by 3 bases and 2 bases, with 8 bases remaining between them.

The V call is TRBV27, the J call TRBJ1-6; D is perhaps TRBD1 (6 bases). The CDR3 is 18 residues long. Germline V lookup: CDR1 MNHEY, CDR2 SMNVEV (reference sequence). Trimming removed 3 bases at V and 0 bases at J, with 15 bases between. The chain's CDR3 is CASSFRQVPSSYNSPLHF. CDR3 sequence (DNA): TGTGCCAGCAGTTTCCGACAGGTTCCCAGCTCCTATAATTCACCCCTCCACTTT.

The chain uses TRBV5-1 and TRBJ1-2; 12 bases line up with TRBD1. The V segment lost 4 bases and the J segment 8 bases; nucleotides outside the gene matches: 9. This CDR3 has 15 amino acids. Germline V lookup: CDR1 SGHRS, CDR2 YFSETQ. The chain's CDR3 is CASSLGTGGAKGYTF. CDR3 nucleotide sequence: TGCGCCAGCAGCCTGGGGACAGGGGGCGCGAAAGGCTACACCTTC.

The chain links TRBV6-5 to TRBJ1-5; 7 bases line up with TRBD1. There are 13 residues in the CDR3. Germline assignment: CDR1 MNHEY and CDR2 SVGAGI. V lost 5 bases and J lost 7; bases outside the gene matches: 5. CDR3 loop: CASSPGGWQPQHF. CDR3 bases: TGTGCCAGCAGTCCAGGGGGTTGGCAGCCCCAGCATTTT.

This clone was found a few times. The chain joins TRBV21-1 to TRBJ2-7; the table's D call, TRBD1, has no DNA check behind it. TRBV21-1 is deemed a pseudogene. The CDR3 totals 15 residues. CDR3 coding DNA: TGTGCCAGCAGCAAACCCCGGGACACCTCTCTTTCAATGATCTTC. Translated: CASSKPRDTSLSMIF.

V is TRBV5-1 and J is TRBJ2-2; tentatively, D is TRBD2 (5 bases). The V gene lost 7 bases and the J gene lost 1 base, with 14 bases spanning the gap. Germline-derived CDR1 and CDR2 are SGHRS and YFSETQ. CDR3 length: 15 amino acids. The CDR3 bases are TGCGCCAGCCGGAGGAAGGCGGAGAACACCGGGGAGCTGTTTTTT. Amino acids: CASRRKAENTGELFF.

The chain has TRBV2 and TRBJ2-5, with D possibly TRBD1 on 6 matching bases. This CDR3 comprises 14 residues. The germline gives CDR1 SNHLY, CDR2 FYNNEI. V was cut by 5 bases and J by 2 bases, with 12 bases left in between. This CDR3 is CASSPTGRQETQYF. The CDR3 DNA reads TGTGCCAGCAGTCCCACAGGGCGTCAAGAGACCCAGTACTTC.

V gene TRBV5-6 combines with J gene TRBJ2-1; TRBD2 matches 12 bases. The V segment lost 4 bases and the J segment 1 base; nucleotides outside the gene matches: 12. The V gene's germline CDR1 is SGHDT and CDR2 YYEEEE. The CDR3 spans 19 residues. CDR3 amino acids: CASSPWTSGNGESYNEQFF. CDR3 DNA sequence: TGTGCCAGCAGCCCTTGGACTAGCGGGAACGGGGAATCCTACAATGAGCAGTTCTTC.

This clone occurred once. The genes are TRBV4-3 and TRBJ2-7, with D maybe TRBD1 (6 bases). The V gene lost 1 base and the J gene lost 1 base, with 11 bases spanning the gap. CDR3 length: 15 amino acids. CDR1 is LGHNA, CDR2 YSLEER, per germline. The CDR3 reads CASSQGQGRSYEQYF. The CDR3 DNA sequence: TGCGCCAGCAGCCAAGGGCAGGGGCGTTCCTACGAGCAGTACTTC.

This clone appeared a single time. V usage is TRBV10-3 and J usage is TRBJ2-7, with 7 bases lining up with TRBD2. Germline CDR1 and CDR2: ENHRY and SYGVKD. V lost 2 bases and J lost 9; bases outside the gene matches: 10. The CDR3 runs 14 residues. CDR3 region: CAISEAGTNLGQYF. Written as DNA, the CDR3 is TGTGCCATCAGTGAGGCAGGGACTAACCTCGGGCAGTACTTC.

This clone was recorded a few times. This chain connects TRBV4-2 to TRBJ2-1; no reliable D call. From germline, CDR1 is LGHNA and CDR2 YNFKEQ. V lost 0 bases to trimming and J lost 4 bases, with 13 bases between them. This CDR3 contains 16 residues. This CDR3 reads CASSQESQTRYNEQFF. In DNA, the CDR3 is TGTGCCAGCAGCCAAGAAAGTCAGACCAGGTACAATGAGCAGTTCTTC.

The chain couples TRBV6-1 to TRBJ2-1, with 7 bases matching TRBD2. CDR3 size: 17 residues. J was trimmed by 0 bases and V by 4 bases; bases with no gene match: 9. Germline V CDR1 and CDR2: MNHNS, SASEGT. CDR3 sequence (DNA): TGTGCCAGCAGTGGGGGTAGCGGGTCCAGCTCCTACAATGAGCAGTTCTTC. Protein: CASSGGSGSSSYNEQFF.

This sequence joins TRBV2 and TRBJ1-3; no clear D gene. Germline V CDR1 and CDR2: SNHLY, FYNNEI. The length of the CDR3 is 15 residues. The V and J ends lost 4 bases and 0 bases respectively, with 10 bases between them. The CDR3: CASSGPRYSGNTIYF. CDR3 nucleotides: TGTGCCAGCAGTGGCCCCAGGTACTCTGGAAACACCATATATTTT.

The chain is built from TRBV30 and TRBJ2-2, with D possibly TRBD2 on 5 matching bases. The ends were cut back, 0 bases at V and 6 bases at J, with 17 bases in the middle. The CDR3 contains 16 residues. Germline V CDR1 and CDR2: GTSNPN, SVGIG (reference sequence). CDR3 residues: CAWSVLVAGTAGELFF. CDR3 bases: TGTGCCTGGAGTGTACTGGTGGCGGGTACTGCCGGGGAGCTGTTTTTT.

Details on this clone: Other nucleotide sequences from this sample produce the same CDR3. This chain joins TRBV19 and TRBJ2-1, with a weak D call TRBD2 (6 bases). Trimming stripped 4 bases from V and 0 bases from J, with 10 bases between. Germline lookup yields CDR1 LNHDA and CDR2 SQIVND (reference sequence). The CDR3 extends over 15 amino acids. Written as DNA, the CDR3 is TGTGCCAGTAGTAAAGCGGGCAGCTCCTACAATGAGCAGTTCTTC. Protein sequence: CASSKAGSSYNEQFF.

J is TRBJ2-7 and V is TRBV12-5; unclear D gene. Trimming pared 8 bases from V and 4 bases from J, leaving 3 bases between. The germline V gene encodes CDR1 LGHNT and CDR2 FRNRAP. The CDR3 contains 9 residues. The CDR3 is CASLYEQYF. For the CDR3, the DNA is TGTGCTAGTCTTTACGAGCAGTACTTC.

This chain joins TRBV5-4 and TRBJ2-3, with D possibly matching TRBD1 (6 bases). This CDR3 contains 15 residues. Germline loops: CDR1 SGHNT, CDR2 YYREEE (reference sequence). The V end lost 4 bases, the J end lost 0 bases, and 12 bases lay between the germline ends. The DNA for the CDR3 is TGTGCCAGCAGCGCCGGGACAACTAGCACAGATACGCAGTATTTT. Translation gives CASSAGTTSTDTQYF. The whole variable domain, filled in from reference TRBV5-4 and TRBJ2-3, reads ETGVTQSPTHLIKTRGQQVTLRCSSQSGHNTVSWYQQALGQGPQFIFQYYREEENGRGNFPPRFSGLQFPNYSSELNVNALELDDSALYLCASSAGTTSTDTQYFGPGTRLTVL.